This T cell receptor (beta chain) was captured in a study of T cell responses to AZD1222 COVID-19 vaccine. General study results and limits: Clonal diversity may have been underestimated, and the donors were mostly white British, with more females than males. Vaccine-associated CD4 TCRs spanned spike, dominant at 160-218 and 743-854.

Clones were read by immunoSEQ multiplex PCR, and TCRdb kept only the in-frame ones, dropping some. This repertoire shows under 150,000 clones, 93% found once; its top ten account for approximately 5.3%. In the case of this clone: Antigen unknown.

This CDR3 is built from 16 residues. J gave up 4 bases and V 0 bases, and 8 bases lay outside the gene matches. Germline CDR1 is SGDLS and CDR2 is YYNGEE. The chain has TRBV9 and TRBJ2-3, with TRBD2 identical over 7 bases. This clonotype originated in an adult in good health. The source material was peripheral blood, sampled on day 0 of AZD1222 vaccination. As DNA, the CDR3 is TGTGCCAGCAGCGTAGCTACCGGGGGGACGTCAGATACGCAGTATTTT. Translated, it gives CASSVATGGTSDTQYF.